The clone carrying this TCR beta chain occurred once. This entry is derived from a study of blood T cell repertoires in COVID-19. Looking at the study overall: The United States, Italy and Spain supplied acute and convalescent COVID-19 samples.

With V trimmed by 2 bases and J by 6 bases, 7 bases remained unmatched. The germline gives CDR1 SGHRS, CDR2 YFSETQ. CDR3 length: 16 residues. Libraries were prepared by immunoSEQ multiplex PCR; TCRdb keeps only in-frame clonotypes and omits some of them. This sample carries more than 85,000 clones, approximately 82% of them seen once, and the ten largest clones take 3.8%. The chain combines TRBV5-1 with TRBJ2-3; 12 nucleotides match TRBD1. This TCR was recovered from an elderly woman with acute or convalescent COVID-19. Material for sequencing was peripheral blood. CDR3 bases: TGCGCCAGCAGCTTTGCGGGACAGGGGGCATCCGATACGCAGTATTTT. It encodes CASSFAGQGASDTQYF. The variable domain in full, with the rest retrieved from reference TRBV5-1 and TRBJ2-3, is KAGVTQTPRYLIKTRGQQVTLSCSPISGHRSVSWYQQTPGQGLQFLFEYFSETQRNKGNFPGRFSGRQFSNSRSEMNVSTLELGDSALYLCASSFAGQGASDTQYFGPGTRLTVL.